Below are 25 T cell receptor beta chains sequenced from a single sample in a study of blood T cells in healthy people across ages (dated by TCRdb to between 2014 and 2017). Library method: 5' RACE. The instrument was an Illumina HiSeq 2500. A second PCR of roughly 7 to 12 cycles was performed with a sample-barcoded 5' primer and a J-beta primer mix. TCRdb itself trimmed the public reads at Q25 with fastp, ran MiXCR and retained productive beta chains. Every entry covers one CDR3 protein and lists the most common genes and DNA from its rows. A total of fewer than 700,000 distinct CDR3 sequences appear in this sample, around two fifths of them only once. Jointly, the top ten make up about 32% of the sample. Sample: blood. The receptors originated from an elderly man in good health.

The V and J genes are TRBV20-1 and TRBJ1-6; D call uncertain. The CDR3 extends over 14 amino acids. The V gene's germline CDR1 is DFQATT and CDR2 SNEGSKA (reference sequence). V was trimmed by 1 base and J by 6 bases, leaving 10 bases between them. The CDR3 DNA sequence: TGCAGTGCTAGAGTGTACAGAACTAATTCACCCCTCCACTTT. It specifies CSARVYRTNSPLHF.

This rearrangement joins TRBV12-3 or TRBV12-4 to TRBJ2-3, with a possible D match to TRBD2 (6 bases). Between the trimmed V and J ends, which lost 7 bases and 4 bases, there was a span of 15 bases. The CDR3 length is 14 residues. CDR3 protein: CASTREVLADTQYF. In DNA form, the CDR3 reads TGTGCCAGCACGAGGGAGGTGCTTGCAGATACGCAGTATTTT.

This clonotype has more than one count but fewer than ten. The V and J genes are TRBV12-3 or TRBV12-4 and TRBJ2-5, with 12 bases that match TRBD2. This CDR3 region has 17 residues. The V and J ends lost 3 bases and 7 bases, in that order; junction bases with no gene match: 12. CDR3 amino acids: CASSFPPTSGGPGTQYF. CDR3 DNA: TGTGCCAGCAGTTTCCCCCCAACTAGCGGGGGGCCGGGGACCCAGTACTTC.

The rearrangement uses TRBV15 and TRBJ2-6; D ambiguous. V gave up 0 bases and J gave up 3 bases, with 6 bases separating them. CDR3 size: 15 residues. Per germline, CDR1 LNHNV and CDR2 YYDKDF (reference sequence). In DNA, the CDR3 is TGTGCCACCAGCAGAGATCCTGGTGGGGCCAACGTCCTGACTTTC. It codes for CATSRDPGGANVLTF.

This chain uses TRBV7-2 with TRBJ1-3; no firm D call. CDR3 size: 14 residues. Germline V gene data show CDR1 as SGHTA and CDR2 as FQGNSA. Trimming cost V 8 bases and J 4 bases, with 15 bases left between them. CDR3 loop: CASGRHSSGNTIYF. The CDR3 DNA is TGTGCCAGCGGACGACACAGTTCAGGAAACACCATATATTTT.

This clonotype has only a few counts. The chain is built from TRBV20-1 and TRBJ2-7; 11 bases line up with TRBD2. The V segment lost 6 bases and the J segment 4 bases; nucleotides outside the gene matches: 14. The CDR3 spans 16 residues. Per the germline V gene, CDR1 is DFQATT and CDR2 is SNEGSKA (reference sequence). The CDR3 protein is CSASGAQLAGEYEQYF. The CDR3 region has the DNA TGCAGTGCCTCGGGGGCCCAACTAGCGGGAGAGTACGAGCAGTACTTC.

This clonotype came up a few times. This sequence joins TRBV25-1 and TRBJ2-1, with 8 nucleotides matching TRBD2. This CDR3 is built from 17 residues. CDR1 and CDR2 from the germline V gene are MGHDK and SYGVNS. The junction had 11 bases not matched to a gene; V was cut back by 1 base and J by 6 bases. The CDR3 bases are TGTGCCAGCAGTGAATCCACCCCAGCGGGAGTGGGCAATGAGCAGTTCTTC. Its protein product is CASSESTPAGVGNEQFF. Full variable domain (missing parts from reference TRBV25-1 and TRBJ2-1): EADIYQTPRYLVIGTGKKITLECSQTMGHDKMYWYQQDPGMELHLIHYSYGVNSTEKGDLSSESTVSRIRTEHFPLTLESARPSHTSQYLCASSESTPAGVGNEQFFGPGTRLTVL.

This clonotype was seen a handful of times. The rearrangement uses TRBV10-3 and TRBJ2-1, with D hard to call. The J call may not be correct, given that the DNA end is closer to TRBJ2-7. The CDR3 covers 13 residues. Germline assignment: CDR1 ENHRY and CDR2 SYGVKD. Here the CDR3 reads CAISDHGNNEQYF. The CDR3 DNA is TGTGCCATCAGTGATCACGGAAACAATGAGCAGTACTTC.

A word on this clonotype: A much larger clone is a single base away; this may be a read error. This chain uses TRBV29-1 with TRBJ2-3, with 10 bases fitting TRBD2. With 2 bases clipped from V and 5 bases from J, the junction kept 7 bases outside the gene matches. The germline CDR1 and CDR2 sequences are SQVTM and ANQGSEA. CDR3 length: 15 residues. CDR3 DNA sequence: TGCAGCGTTGAATGGCCAGCGGGAGGGCAAGATACGCAGTATTTT. This gives the protein CSVEWPAGGQDTQYF.

The chain recombines TRBV4-3 with TRBJ2-5; 9 nucleotides agree with TRBD1. This CDR3 has 13 amino acids. Germline values: CDR1 LGHNA, CDR2 YSLEER. J gave up 6 bases and V 4 bases, and 3 bases lay outside the gene matches. As DNA, the CDR3 is TGCGCCAGCAGCCCCGGACAGGGGAAGACCCAGTACTTC. Its protein is CASSPGQGKTQYF.

This clonotype was observed a handful of times. V and J are TRBV6-5 and TRBJ2-7, with 12 nucleotides matching TRBD1. CDR3 length: 15 amino acids. The V gene end was trimmed by 0 bases and the J gene end by 10 bases; junction bases not matched to a gene: 7. Germline V gene sequence: CDR1 MNHEY, CDR2 SVGAGI. The CDR3, as DNA: TGTGCCAGCAGTTACTCGAGGGACAGGGGGCTCACCCAGTACTTC. Its translation: CASSYSRDRGLTQYF.

There are a few counts of this clonotype. The V and J genes are TRBV5-5 and TRBJ2-5, with 12 bases matching TRBD1. CDR1 SGHKS and CDR2 YYEKEE come from the germline V gene (reference sequence). The length of the CDR3 is 14 residues. Trimming at V came to 5 bases and at J to 11 bases, leaving 10 bases not matched to a gene. The CDR3 reads CASSRDRGLNEQYF. The CDR3 nucleotides read TGTGCCAGCAGTCGGGACAGGGGGCTCAATGAGCAGTACTTC. Based on the CDR3 plus reference TRBV5-5 and TRBJ2-5, the full variable domain is DAGVTQSPTHLIKTRGQQVTLRCSPISGHKSVSWYQQVLGQGPQFIFQYYEKEERGRGNFPDRFSARQFPNYSSELNVNALLLGDSALYLCASSRDRGLNEQYFGPGTRLLVL.

This clonotype occurred a few times. V and J are TRBV6-1 and TRBJ2-7, with TRBD1 matching over 8 bases. The V and J ends lost 5 bases and 4 bases, in that order; junction bases with no gene match: 7. This CDR3 region has 14 residues. Germline V lookup: CDR1 MNHNS, CDR2 SASEGT. CDR3 amino acids: CASSTQGAGYEQYF. DNA of the CDR3: TGTGCCAGCAGTACCCAGGGGGCAGGGTACGAGCAGTACTTC.

V and J are TRBV5-1 and TRBJ2-1, with TRBD1 identical over 7 bases. Per germline, CDR1 SGHRS and CDR2 YFSETQ. Trimming removed 0 bases from V and 10 bases from J; junction bases left unmatched: 10. The CDR3 has 15 amino acids. The chain's CDR3 is CASSLEGQRLGEQFF. The CDR3 DNA follows: TGCGCCAGCAGCTTGGAGGGACAGAGACTTGGAGAGCAGTTCTTC.

The J gene is TRBJ2-1, the V gene TRBV2, with TRBD1 identical over 7 bases. Germline loops: CDR1 SNHLY, CDR2 FYNNEI. The CDR3 runs 13 residues. V lost 7 bases, J lost 6 bases, and 6 bases stayed unmatched. CDR3 residues: CASTDRQGNEQFF. The CDR3 DNA is TGTGCCAGCACTGACCGACAGGGCAATGAGCAGTTCTTC.

The chain carries TRBV12-3 or TRBV12-4 and TRBJ2-7; 7 bases match TRBD2. The junction had 9 bases not matched to a gene; V was cut back by 3 bases and J by 1 base. This CDR3 is 16 amino acids long. The CDR3 DNA reads TGTGCCAGCAGTTTTGAACCTACTAGCGCTTCCTACGAGCAGTACTTC. Its translation is CASSFEPTSASYEQYF.

The chain joins TRBV20-1 to TRBJ2-4, with 8 bases fitting TRBD1. The V gene end was trimmed by 3 bases and the J gene end by 13 bases; junction bases not matched to a gene: 14. The germline gives CDR1 DFQATT, CDR2 SNEGSKA (reference sequence). The CDR3 runs to 14 residues. The CDR3 here is CSARTDRGRRGQYF. CDR3 nucleotides: TGCAGTGCTAGGACCGACAGGGGTAGAAGGGGGCAGTACTTC.

This clonotype was seen only a few times. The chain employs TRBV20-1 and TRBJ2-1, with 8 bases fitting TRBD2. After removal of 2 bases from V and 4 bases from J, the junction contained 7 bases not matched to a gene. The CDR3 is 15 amino acids. CDR1 is DFQATT, CDR2 SNEGSKA, per germline (reference sequence). CDR3 nucleotides: TGCAGTGCTAGACCGGGGGGGGGTCGATACAATGAGCAGTTCTTC. Amino acids: CSARPGGGRYNEQFF.

In regard to this clonotype: This sequence may be a read error, since a much larger clone differs from it by one base. The CDR3 sequence is CSARDGRAYEQNF. CDR3 nucleotide sequence: TGCAGTGCTAGAGACGGGAGGGCCTACGAGCAGAACTTC. This sequence joins TRBV20-1 and TRBJ2-7; 8 bases line up with TRBD2. The CDR3 has 13 residues. The V gene's germline CDR1 is DFQATT and CDR2 SNEGSKA (reference sequence).

This chain joins TRBV7-2 and TRBJ1-6, with 8 positions matching TRBD1. Germline V gives CDR1 SGHTA, CDR2 FQGNSA. This CDR3 spans 16 amino acids. J gave up 4 bases and V 6 bases, and 8 bases lay outside the gene matches. The CDR3 bases are TGTGCCAGCAGACTGGGACAGGATCGGTATAATTCACCCCTCCACTTT. As protein: CASRLGQDRYNSPLHF.

This clonotype was picked up a small number of times. This chain uses TRBV20-1 with TRBJ2-4, with 8 bases lining up with TRBD2. This CDR3 comprises 15 residues. The germline CDR1 and CDR2 sequences are DFQATT and SNEGSKA (reference sequence). V lost 3 bases and J lost 13; bases outside the gene matches: 17. DNA of the CDR3: TGCAGTGCTAGCGCAACTAGCGGAGCCTGGGTAGAGCAGTACTTC. It is translated as CSASATSGAWVEQYF.

A note on this clonotype: At one end the junction does not follow the germline gene, possibly because of a read error. This chain joins TRBV9 and TRBJ2-6, with D perhaps given as TRBD1 or TRBD2 (6 bases each). The CDR3 is made up of 17 amino acids. Looked up from germline, CDR1 is SGDLS and CDR2 is YYNGEE. CDR3 nucleotides: TGTGCCAACAGCGTAGAACAGGGAGGCTCTGGGGCCAACGTCCCGACTTTC. The encoded protein is CANSVEQGGSGANVPTF.

In its sample, this clonotype was seen once. The gene calls are TRBV6-1 and TRBJ2-1; D may be TRBD2 (6 bases). Trimming removed 2 bases at V and 5 bases at J, with 13 bases between. This CDR3 contains 15 residues. The V gene's germline CDR1 is MNHNS and CDR2 SASEGT. The CDR3 DNA reads as TGTGCCAGCAGTGAATCCGGGACTGGAAACAATGAGCAGTTCTTC. Amino acid sequence: CASSESGTGNNEQFF.

Only a few counts were recorded for this clonotype. CDR3 region: CASSLRVSFSTDTQYF. DNA of the CDR3: TGTGCCAGCAGCTTGCGGGTGTCCTTTAGCACAGATACGCAGTATTTT. V gene TRBV11-2 combines with J gene TRBJ2-3; weak D call: TRBD2 (5 bases). The V end lost 3 bases, the J end lost 0 bases, and 13 bases lay between the germline ends. Germline V gene data show CDR1 as SGHAT and CDR2 as FQNNGV. This CDR3 has 16 residues.

In its sample, this clonotype was seen many times. The chain links TRBV4-3 to TRBJ2-1, with TRBD1 matching 7 bases. The CDR3 totals 16 residues. In germline, CDR1 is LGHNA, CDR2 YSLEER. Germline trimming cut 0 bases from V and 6 bases from J; bases unmatched to any gene: 8. DNA for the CDR3: TGCGCCAGCAGCCAAGATGAGGGGGCCATTGGCAATGAGCAGTTCTTC. It translates to CASSQDEGAIGNEQFF.